What follows are 14 T cell receptor beta chains derived from one specimen sequenced in a study of blood T cell repertoires in COVID-19. Data came from immunoSEQ multiplex PCR; TCRdb stores just in-frame clones and leaves some out. The repertoire holds fewer than 400,000 clones, 70% to 90% seen once, with roughly 2.2% in the top ten. Sample: PBMCs or T cells enriched from blood (not recorded which). Receptors originate from a man aged 25 to 45 who had recovered from COVID-19.

A single count supports this clone. V usage is TRBV18 and J usage is TRBJ2-7, with 9 bases lining up with TRBD1. The CDR3 extends over 15 amino acids. Germline V gives CDR1 KGHSH, CDR2 LQKENI. Trimming at V came to 6 bases and at J to 6 bases, leaving 12 bases not matched to a gene. CDR3 DNA sequence: TGTGCCAGCTCCCCCGGGACAGGGTCAGTTGGCGAGCAGTACTTC. It codes for CASSPGTGSVGEQYF. Looking up the rest from reference TRBV18 and TRBJ2-7 gives the full variable domain: NAGVMQNPRHLVRRRGQEARLRCSPMKGHSHVYWYRQLPEEGLKFMVYLQKENIIDESGMPKERFSAEFPKEGPSILRIQQVVRGDSAAYFCASSPGTGSVGEQYFGPGTRLTVT.

The J gene is TRBJ2-1, the V gene TRBV5-4; weak D call: TRBD1 (6 bases). Deletions cut 2 bases from V and 0 bases from J, with 6 bases between. Germline loops: CDR1 SGHNT, CDR2 YYREEE (reference sequence). This CDR3 is built from 14 residues. This chain's CDR3 is CASSFRGSYNEQFF. The CDR3 DNA reads TGTGCCAGCAGCTTCAGGGGCTCCTACAATGAGCAGTTCTTC.

The rearrangement uses TRBV18 and TRBJ1-4; D may be TRBD1 (6 bases). Germline values: CDR1 KGHSH, CDR2 LQKENI. The CDR3 totals 14 residues. Trimming cost V 3 bases and J 7 bases, with 12 bases left between them. The CDR3 DNA follows: TGTGCCAGCTCACCGGACAGACTGGGTGAAAAACTGTTTTTT. Its protein product is CASSPDRLGEKLFF.

The chain has TRBV2 and TRBJ1-1, with D perhaps TRBD1 (5 bases). V was clipped by 7 bases and J by 1 base, with 10 bases between them. CDR3 length: 13 amino acids. Germline-derived CDR1 and CDR2 are SNHLY and FYNNEI. The DNA for the CDR3 is TGTGCCAGCAATCAGGGTTGGAACACTGAAGCTTTCTTT. Protein: CASNQGWNTEAFF.

The gene calls are TRBV30 and TRBJ1-1, with 9 bases fitting TRBD1. The CDR3 runs to 14 residues. Germline V lookup: CDR1 GTSNPN, CDR2 SVGIG (reference sequence). V shed 0 bases, J shed 9 bases, and the junction held 8 bases outside the gene matches. Written as DNA, the CDR3 is TGTGCCTGGAGTGTTACAGGGGGCTTACCCAAAGCTTTCTTT. Translating gives CAWSVTGGLPKAFF.

The chain has TRBV7-8 and TRBJ1-2; a possible D gene is TRBD1 (5 bases). Germline values: CDR1 SGHVS, CDR2 FQNEAQ. The CDR3 runs 16 residues. Trimming cost V 2 bases and J 2 bases, with 15 bases left between them. This CDR3 is CASSLYRLPKNYGYTF. CDR3 DNA: TGTGCCAGCAGCTTATACAGGCTACCGAAAAACTATGGCTACACCTTC.

The chain uses TRBV30 and TRBJ1-1; D is unclear. The CDR3 covers 12 residues. From germline, CDR1 is GTSNPN and CDR2 SVGIG (reference sequence). V was cut by 8 bases and J by 11 bases, with 21 bases left in between. Here the CDR3 reads CAQRLGGAGAFF. As DNA, the CDR3 is TGTGCCCAGCGCTTGGGAGGAGCGGGGGCTTTCTTT. The whole variable domain, filled in from reference TRBV30 and TRBJ1-1, reads SQTIHQWPATLVQPVGSPLSLECTVEGTSNPNLYWYRQAAGRGLQLLFYSVGIGQISSEVPQNLSASRPQDRQFILSSKKLLLSDSGFYLCAQRLGGAGAFFGQGTRLTVV.

This sequence joins TRBV7-9 and TRBJ2-3; no clear D gene. Germline-derived CDR1 and CDR2 are SEHNR and FQNEAQ (reference sequence). CDR3 size: 12 residues. The CDR3 here is CGLGVGVDTQYF. CDR3 nucleotide sequence: TGTGGGTTAGGAGTCGGAGTGGATACGCAGTATTTT.

The chain combines TRBV11-2 with TRBJ1-5; no firm D call. V was pared by 4 bases and J by 9 bases, with 13 bases between. Germline V gene lookup returns CDR1 SGHAT and CDR2 FQNNGV. The CDR3 contains 13 residues. As DNA, the CDR3 is TGTGCCAGCAGCTCCAGCGAAACCACGCCCCAGCATTTT. This sequence encodes CASSSSETTPQHF. Filled out from reference TRBV11-2 and TRBJ1-5, the complete variable domain reads EAGVAQSPRYKIIEKRQSVAFWCNPISGHATLYWYQQILGQGPKLLIQFQNNGVVDDSQLPKDRFSAERLKGVDSTLKIQPAKLEDSAVYLCASSSSETTPQHFGDGTRLSIL.

The chain combines TRBV30 with TRBJ1-6, with a possible D match to TRBD1 (5 bases). Germline V gene lookup returns CDR1 GTSNPN and CDR2 SVGIG (reference sequence). The V end was cut by 5 bases, the J end by 0 bases, with 11 bases between. This CDR3 comprises 15 residues. CDR3 protein: CAWGRTISYNSPLHF. The CDR3 DNA reads as TGTGCCTGGGGTCGGACAATCTCCTATAATTCACCCCTCCACTTT.

V and J are TRBV4-2 and TRBJ2-2, with no clear D. The CDR3 extends over 17 amino acids. Between the trimmed V and J ends, which lost 4 bases and 1 base, there was a span of 16 bases. Looked up from germline, CDR1 is LGHNA and CDR2 is YNFKEQ. The CDR3 spells CASSPLLSGGNTGELFF. The CDR3 nucleotides are TGTGCCAGCAGCCCGCTTTTGTCTGGCGGGAACACCGGGGAGCTGTTTTTT.

As regards this clone: The sample contains more than one DNA sequence encoding this CDR3. The rearrangement uses TRBV12-3 or TRBV12-4 and TRBJ1-2, with D tentatively TRBD1 (5 bases). Trimming removed 0 bases at V and 8 bases at J, with 10 bases between. The CDR3 extends over 13 amino acids. DNA of the CDR3: TGTGCCAGCAGTTTAGCGGGGGGAGGGGGCTACACCTTC. Translation: CASSLAGGGGYTF.

The chain has TRBV2 and TRBJ1-3; TRBD1 agrees at 7 bases. Germline CDR1 is SNHLY and CDR2 is FYNNEI. J lost 0 bases, V lost 6 bases, and 5 bases had no gene match. This CDR3 spans 15 amino acids. Here the CDR3 reads CASRAYRGSGNTIYF. CDR3 in DNA: TGTGCCAGCAGGGCTTACAGGGGCTCTGGAAACACCATATATTTT.

The chain uses TRBV30 and TRBJ1-6; weak D call: TRBD1 (6 bases). The CDR3 length is 13 residues. V was pared by 5 bases and J by 10 bases, with 15 bases between. Germline CDR1 GTSNPN, CDR2 SVGIG (reference sequence). The CDR3, as DNA: TGTGCCTGGGCGACAGGCGGGCGATCACCCCTCCACTTT. This encodes CAWATGGRSPLHF.